This is a list of T cell receptor beta chains from one sample in a study of CD8+ T cells in alopecia areata. Profiling relied on immunoSEQ multiplex PCR, and the TCRdb table lists in-frame clones only, not all of them. This table has about 6,900 clones, approximately 71% appearing once. The source was skin, collected at week 4, from a patient treated with tofacitinib. These receptors all come from a human donor with alopecia areata. CDR3s include the opening cysteine and the closing phenylalanine or tryptophan. D genes are given only for firm matches. Clone size, where shown, is once, few, many, or a class for clones that have expanded.

abundance: -
d_gene: -
j_gene: TRBJ2-3
len: 15
v_gene: TRBV10-3
CDR3aa: CAIRQSGVGTDTQYF

abundance: -
d_gene: -
j_gene: TRBJ1-2
len: 13
v_gene: TRBV29-1
CDR3aa: CSVPLSGEDGYTF

abundance: few
d_gene: TRBD1
j_gene: TRBJ2-7
len: 18
v_gene: TRBV7-3
CDR3aa: CASSFEPVTRDRTYEQYF

abundance: -
d_gene: TRBD2
j_gene: TRBJ2-3
len: 17
v_gene: TRBV7-3
CDR3aa: CASSLTSGLGGADTQYF

abundance: -
d_gene: -
j_gene: TRBJ1-1
len: 14
v_gene: TRBV19
CDR3aa: CASKPGPGNTEAFF

abundance: -
d_gene: -
j_gene: TRBJ2-5
len: 16
v_gene: TRBV27
CDR3aa: CASSPGVGRYQETQYF

abundance: -
d_gene: TRBD2
j_gene: TRBJ2-2
len: 16
v_gene: TRBV9
CDR3aa: CASSVLTSGRSGELFF

abundance: -
d_gene: -
j_gene: TRBJ1-5
len: 17
v_gene: TRBV27
CDR3aa: CASSPIRYPRSNQPQHF

abundance: -
d_gene: -
j_gene: TRBJ1-2
len: 17
v_gene: TRBV5-1
CDR3aa: CASSLGSKGSGSGGYTF

abundance: -
d_gene: TRBD1
j_gene: TRBJ1-2
len: 16
v_gene: TRBV2
CDR3aa: CASIRQGAGGTYGYTF

abundance: -
d_gene: TRBD2
j_gene: TRBJ2-3
len: 12
v_gene: TRBV5-5
CDR3aa: CASSFGGDTQYF

abundance: -
d_gene: -
j_gene: TRBJ1-4
len: 16
v_gene: TRBV4-2
CDR3aa: CASSQGGGVTNEKLFF

abundance: few
d_gene: -
j_gene: TRBJ1-5
len: 16
v_gene: TRBV12-5
CDR3aa: CASGLAADGSNQPQHF

abundance: -
d_gene: -
j_gene: TRBJ1-4
len: 15
v_gene: TRBV6-1
CDR3aa: CASSEKRGRGEKLFF

abundance: -
d_gene: -
j_gene: TRBJ1-2
len: 13
v_gene: TRBV29-1
CDR3aa: CSVNRKGVHGYTF

abundance: -
d_gene: -
j_gene: TRBJ2-7
len: 13
v_gene: TRBV6-6
CDR3aa: CASSYEEEDEQYF

abundance: -
d_gene: -
j_gene: TRBJ1-1
len: 13
v_gene: TRBV2
CDR3aa: CASRKLDRVWAFF

abundance: few
d_gene: -
j_gene: TRBJ2-1
len: 16
v_gene: TRBV9
CDR3aa: CASSGIAQSSYNEQFF

abundance: -
d_gene: TRBD1
j_gene: TRBJ1-1
len: 13
v_gene: TRBV5-1
CDR3aa: CASSLEGATEAFF

abundance: -
d_gene: -
j_gene: TRBJ2-7
len: 19
v_gene: TRBV10-3
CDR3aa: CAISGSLAGHSTSSYEQYF

abundance: -
d_gene: -
j_gene: TRBJ2-2
len: 14
v_gene: TRBV7-8
CDR3aa: CASSLPVGTGELFF